This entry concerns a single T cell receptor (beta chain). Sequencing used immunoSEQ multiplex PCR; TCRdb keeps in-frame clones, though not all of them. The table has about 40,000 clones, around 84% seen once. The sample originates from a study of OX40 agonist ivuxolimab in advanced cancers. Germline V gene data show CDR1 as MNHEY and CDR2 as SVGAGI. V was clipped by 0 bases and J by 5 bases; unmatched bases: 2. This CDR3 comprises 15 residues. Sequencing used CD4+ or CD8+ T cells sorted from blood, obtained in a trial of the OX40 agonist ivuxolimab. The clonotype was recovered from an adult with an advanced solid tumor such as melanoma, head and neck, liver or kidney cancer. The J gene is TRBJ2-2, the V gene TRBV6-5; 8 bases align to TRBD2. This CDR3 reads CASSYSTGGTGELFF. CDR3 DNA sequence: TGTGCCAGCAGTTACTCAACGGGGGGGACCGGGGAGCTGTTTTTT.